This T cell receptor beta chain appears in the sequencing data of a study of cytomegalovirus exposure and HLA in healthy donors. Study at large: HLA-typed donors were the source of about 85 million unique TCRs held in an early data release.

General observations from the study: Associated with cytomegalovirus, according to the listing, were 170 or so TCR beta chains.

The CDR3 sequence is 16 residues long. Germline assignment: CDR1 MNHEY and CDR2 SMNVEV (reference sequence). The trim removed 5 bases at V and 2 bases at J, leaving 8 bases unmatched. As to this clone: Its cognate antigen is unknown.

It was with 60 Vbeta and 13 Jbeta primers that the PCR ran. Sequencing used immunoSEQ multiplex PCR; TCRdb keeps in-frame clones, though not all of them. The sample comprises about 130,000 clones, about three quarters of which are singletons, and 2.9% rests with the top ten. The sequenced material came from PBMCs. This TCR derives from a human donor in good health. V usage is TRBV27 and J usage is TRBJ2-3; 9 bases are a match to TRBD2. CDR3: CASSPRTSANTDTQYF. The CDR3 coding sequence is TGTGCCAGCAGTCCCCGGACTAGCGCGAACACAGATACGCAGTATTTT.